Each of the 5 T cell receptor beta chains below was sequenced from the same sample in a study of T cells in Graves' hyperthyroidism and ophthalmopathy. Amplified regions were TCR beta CDR3 sequences from RNA transcripts. The HTBI set primed first-round TCR CDR3 RT-PCR. A single record per CDR3 protein comes from TCRdb applying MiXCR to the multiplex PCR reads. This repertoire shows roughly 200,000 distinct CDR3 sequences, roughly a sixth found once; its top ten account for over 45%. What was sequenced was blood. The receptors were gathered from a woman aged 45-65 years with Graves' hyperthyroidism.

This clonotype has at least ten counts. This chain links TRBV6-6 with TRBJ2-7, with D perhaps matching TRBD2 (7 bases). Germline values: CDR1 MNHNY, CDR2 SVGAGI (reference sequence). Trimming cost V 2 bases and J 8 bases, with 13 bases left between them. CDR3 size: 13 residues. The CDR3 nucleotides are TGTGCCAGCAGTTACAGGGGGACTATAAAGCAGTACTTC. It encodes CASSYRGTIKQYF.

The chain links TRBV7-9 to TRBJ1-3; possibly TRBD1 for D (5 bases). Trimming left V 5 bases short and J 0 bases short, with 11 bases between. This CDR3 comprises 15 residues. From germline, CDR1 is SEHNR and CDR2 FQNEAQ (reference sequence). The CDR3 coding sequence is TGTGCCAGCAGCCTCGGACACAACTCTGGAAACACCATATATTTT. This encodes CASSLGHNSGNTIYF.

This clonotype was detected a few times. CDR3 in DNA: TGTGCCAGCAAATGCAGGGGGCAGGGTCCCCAGCATTTT. This translates into CASKCRGQGPQHF. The chain is built from TRBV28 and TRBJ1-5, with 8 bases aligning to TRBD1. Unmatched junction bases numbered 9, after V lost 7 bases and J lost 10 bases. Germline loops: CDR1 MDHEN, CDR2 SYDVKM. The CDR3 length is 13 residues.

This clonotype was recorded a few times. This rearrangement joins TRBV6-1 to TRBJ2-5; either TRBD1 or TRBD2 may fit D (7 bases each). This CDR3 spans 14 amino acids. Between the trimmed V and J ends, which lost 6 bases and 1 base, there was a span of 12 bases. Per the germline V gene, CDR1 is MNHNS and CDR2 is SASEGT. This CDR3 is CASSSGGGQETQYF. In DNA form, the CDR3 reads TGTGCCAGCAGCTCAGGGGGGGGCCAAGAGACCCAGTACTTC.

The sample holds many counts of this clonotype. The rearrangement uses TRBV11-1 and TRBJ2-7; a possible D gene is TRBD1 (6 bases). The germline V gene has CDR1 SGHAT and CDR2 FQDESV (reference sequence). The length of the CDR3 is 13 residues. V lost 2 bases, J lost 6 bases, and 11 bases lay in between. The CDR3 nucleotides read TGTGCCAGCAGCTTAATTTCGACAGGCGAGCAGTACTTC. Its translation is CASSLISTGEQYF.